This T cell receptor (beta chain) was found in a study of T cells expressing NK-cell markers. UMI-tagged 5'RACE template switching yielded the TCR beta cDNA. TCRdb reprocessed the 5' RACE reads and keeps a single row for each CDR3 protein, giving no DNA. This sample's table has a few hundred thousand distinct CDR3 sequences. Sequenced material: blood T cells: a sorted CD56 or NKG2C T cell subset, CD4+ or CD8+ T cells, or bulk PBMC T cells (not recorded which). This receptor was obtained from a man between 18 and 69 years old in good health.

This CDR3 is CASSAGQGLVTTEAFF. The genes are TRBV5-1 and TRBJ1-1; TCRdb gives TRBD1 as the D gene, but with no DNA this cannot be confirmed. Germline CDR1 SGHRS, CDR2 YFSETQ. There are 16 residues in the CDR3.